This TCR beta chain was captured in a study of Graves' ophthalmopathy and Graves' hyperthyroidism. From RNA, the CDR3 regions of TCR beta chains were amplified and sequenced. Second-round multiplex PCR came after a first-round RT-PCR that employed HTBI primers. MiXCR was run by TCRdb on the multiplex PCR reads, yielding one entry per CDR3 protein. The sample has approximately 640,000 distinct CDR3 sequences, 35% to 45% seen once. The table lists this clonotype with many counts. This CDR3 region has 15 residues. The V and J ends lost 3 bases and 6 bases, in that order; junction bases with no gene match: 7. Germline V gene sequence: CDR1 DFQATT, CDR2 SNEGSKA (reference sequence).

Material: peripheral blood. This TCR came from an adult man with Graves' ophthalmopathy. J is TRBJ2-7 and V is TRBV20-1, with 14 bases matching TRBD2. The chain's CDR3 is CSARKGLAGVSEQYF. The CDR3 nucleotides are TGCAGTGCTAGGAAGGGACTAGCGGGAGTCTCCGAGCAGTACTTC.